This T cell receptor beta chain derives from a study of T cells after yellow fever vaccination. TCRdb re-called the 5' RACE reads with MiXCR, one entry per CDR3 protein. The sample has 450,000 to 600,000 distinct CDR3 sequences; approximately 13% are singletons. Trimming cost V 2 bases and J 4 bases, with 14 bases left between them. This CDR3 comprises 15 residues. Germline V gene sequence: CDR1 SGHRS, CDR2 YFSETQ. This clonotype turned up a few times. The origin of this receptor is a man aged 30-40 years who received the YFV17D yellow fever vaccine. V usage is TRBV5-1 and J usage is TRBJ2-3; perhaps D is TRBD1 or TRBD2 (5 bases each). The source was PBMCs, collected on the day of the yellow fever booster vaccination. The CDR3 loop reads CASSFWGIESDTQYF. CDR3 nucleotides: TGCGCCAGCAGCTTCTGGGGGATAGAGTCAGATACGCAGTATTTT.